This entry describes one T cell receptor (beta chain). Its cognate antigen is unknown. V shed 3 bases and J shed 4 bases, with 10 bases lying between them. This CDR3 region has 13 residues. The germline V gene has CDR1 MNHNS and CDR2 SASEGT. This entry belongs to a study of T cells after posttransplantation cyclophosphamide. Sequenced by immunoSEQ multiplex PCR; TCRdb stores in-frame clones only, minus some. The sample has thousands of clones, roughly 80% seen once; the top ten hold 34%. Cyclophosphamide on days +3 and +4 followed busulfan-fludarabine conditioning and a marrow graft. Study-level points and caveats: Donor CD8+ memory clones often dominated recipient blood repertoires at later times.

The TCR sequence derives from a male patient aged 55 to 70 who received an allogeneic stem cell transplant from an unrelated donor, was CMV-positive, and had no GVHD. A subset of T cells may come from the graft donor. The specimen was PBMCs, collected after allogeneic stem cell transplant with posttransplant cyclophosphamide. The rearrangement links TRBV6-1 to TRBJ2-7, with unresolved D. CDR3 sequence (DNA): TGTGCCAGCAGTGATCCGAACTATTACGAGCAGTACTTC. Protein sequence: CASSDPNYYEQYF.